This entry features one TCR beta chain sequence. Its antigen is currently unknown. The germline V gene has CDR1 SGHRS and CDR2 YFSETQ. This CDR3 has 14 amino acids. The ends were cut back, 4 bases at V and 5 bases at J, with 15 bases in the middle. The method was immunoSEQ multiplex PCR; TCRdb's version includes in-frame clones alone and lacks a portion of them. The sample contains approximately 530,000 clones, 90% to 96% of which appear only once. The data stem from a study of shared clonotypes between healthy human individuals. General study points: Researchers found naive subsets generally carried larger estimated richness than memory subsets.

Sample: naive CD4+ T cells sorted from blood. Subset: CD45RA+ positively selected. This receptor was identified in a woman aged 25 to 39 in good health. V and J are TRBV5-1 and TRBJ2-5; maybe TRBD1 (5 bases). CDR3 in DNA: TGCGCCAGCAGCGCCGGCAGGGCGTGGGAGACCCAGTACTTC. Its protein product is CASSAGRAWETQYF.